Presented here are 24 T cell receptor beta chains from one specimen sequenced in a study of T-cell reconstitution after alpha-beta-depleted transplantation in children. Preparing the TCRbeta library involved the use of unique molecular identifiers. Each CDR3 protein is one row after TCRdb ran MiXCR on the PCR reads. The repertoire holds about 250,000 distinct CDR3 sequences, about 24% seen once, with about 4.8% in the top ten. The input for sequencing was PBMCs, mostly from graft donor cells, taken 360 days after TCRalphabeta/CD19-depleted stem cell transplant. The source is a female patient aged 2-15 years who had a stem cell transplant for congenital amegakaryocytic thrombocytopenia, so the T cells may come from the graft donor.

This sequence joins TRBV4-3 and TRBJ2-1, with D possibly being TRBD2 (6 bases). Trimming cost V 1 base and J 4 bases, with 11 bases left between them. The CDR3 sequence is 15 residues long. From germline, CDR1 is LGHNA and CDR2 YSLEER. The CDR3 loop reads CASSQGRGGYNEQFF. In DNA, the CDR3 is TGCGCCAGCAGCCAAGGGAGGGGTGGTTACAATGAGCAGTTCTTC.

V gene TRBV2 combines with J gene TRBJ2-1; TRBD2 agrees at 11 bases. This CDR3 spans 14 amino acids. V gave up 8 bases and J gave up 3 bases; unmatched junction bases: 3. CDR1 is SNHLY and CDR2 is FYNNEI in the germline V gene. The CDR3 loop reads CASGGTSGYNEQFF. The CDR3 bases are TGTGCCAGCGGGGGGACTAGCGGCTACAATGAGCAGTTCTTC.

This clonotype was observed a handful of times. The rearrangement links TRBV3-1 to TRBJ2-5; the match to TRBD2 covers 7 bases. Germline V gene lookup returns CDR1 LGHDT and CDR2 YNNKEL (reference sequence). The CDR3 extends over 16 amino acids. With V trimmed by 3 bases and J by 2 bases, 9 bases remained unmatched. CDR3 bases: TGTGCCAGCAGCCACTCAAAACTAGCGCCTCAAGAGACCCAGTACTTC. It translates to CASSHSKLAPQETQYF.

This clonotype was found a few times. The V call is TRBV12-3 or TRBV12-4, the J call TRBJ2-7; D could derive from TRBD1 or TRBD2 (5 bases each). This CDR3 contains 17 residues. The V and J ends lost 6 bases and 3 bases respectively, with 24 bases between them. The CDR3 loop reads CASRPGRGKKRSYEQYF. The DNA of the CDR3 is TGTGCCAGCAGACCGGGACGCGGAAAGAAAAGGAGCTACGAGCAGTACTTC.

This clonotype was detected a few times. The J gene is TRBJ2-7, the V gene TRBV9; TRBD2 matches at 13 bases. The V gene's germline CDR1 is SGDLS and CDR2 YYNGEE. V lost 0 bases and J lost 5; bases outside the gene matches: 8. The CDR3 is 17 amino acids. CDR3 sequence (DNA): TGTGCCAGCAGCGTAGGACTAGCGGGAGGTTTTGTCGACGAGCAGTACTTC. Amino acid sequence: CASSVGLAGGFVDEQYF.

The chain carries TRBV5-1 and TRBJ2-7, with D possibly TRBD1 on 5 matching bases. This CDR3 is 13 amino acids long. Germline CDR1 and CDR2: SGHRS and YFSETQ. The germline V and J ends were trimmed by 1 base and 6 bases, with 11 bases remaining between them. The CDR3: CASSLRLGPEQYF. For the CDR3, the DNA is TGCGCCAGCAGCTTGCGGTTGGGGCCCGAGCAGTACTTC.

The chain couples TRBV20-1 to TRBJ2-1, with 7 bases aligning to TRBD2. This CDR3 spans 16 amino acids. CDR1 is DFQATT, CDR2 SNEGSKA, per germline (reference sequence). The trim removed 3 bases at V and 0 bases at J, leaving 8 bases unmatched. This CDR3 is CSARAPSGGSYNEQFF. The CDR3 bases are TGCAGTGCTAGGGCTCCTAGCGGAGGCTCCTACAATGAGCAGTTCTTC.

This chain connects TRBV20-1 to TRBJ2-7, with a tentative D call TRBD1 (6 bases). The CDR3 runs 16 residues. V lost 3 bases, J lost 2 bases, and 20 bases lay in between. Germline values: CDR1 DFQATT, CDR2 SNEGSKA (reference sequence). The DNA of the CDR3 is TGCAGTGCTAGGGACGGGCTACGGACAGCTACCTACGAGCAGTACTTC. It codes for CSARDGLRTATYEQYF.

This clonotype showed up just a few times. The J gene is TRBJ1-4, the V gene TRBV3-1, with 9 bases matching TRBD1. CDR3 length equals 16 residues. In germline, CDR1 is LGHDT, CDR2 YNNKEL (reference sequence). The V segment lost 3 bases and the J segment 5 bases; nucleotides outside the gene matches: 7. The CDR3 loop is CASSQRTGVRNEKLFF. CDR3 in DNA: TGTGCCAGCAGCCAGAGGACAGGGGTCCGGAATGAAAAACTGTTTTTT.

This clonotype occurred a few times. The genes are TRBV6-5 and TRBJ1-5; no definite D call. Trimming pared 2 bases from V and 3 bases from J, leaving 8 bases between. Germline V gene data show CDR1 as MNHEY and CDR2 as SVGAGI. There are 14 residues in the CDR3. DNA for the CDR3: TGTGCCAGCAGTTACGTTGGCTACAATCAGCCCCAGCATTTT. Encoded protein: CASSYVGYNQPQHF.

The chain joins TRBV12-3 or TRBV12-4 to TRBJ1-1; a weak D match, TRBD1 (6 bases). The CDR3 length is 14 residues. Trimming pared 8 bases from V and 7 bases from J, leaving 20 bases between. The CDR3 nucleotides are TGTGCCAGCTTCGGGGGGCGGGGGTATGGTGAAGCTTTCTTT. Translated: CASFGGRGYGEAFF.

The chain has TRBV24-1 and TRBJ2-2; D perhaps matches TRBD1 (5 bases). Germline CDR1 reads KGHDR; CDR2 reads SFDVKD. The V end was cut by 4 bases, the J end by 9 bases, with 11 bases between. The CDR3 runs 13 residues. The DNA for the CDR3 is TGTGCCACCAGTGACCGTAGGGGTCGGGAGCTGTTTTTT. It yields the protein CATSDRRGRELFF.

This clonotype turned up a few times. The V and J genes are TRBV5-6 and TRBJ1-5; no clear D. V lost 0 bases, J lost 4 bases, and 11 bases lay in between. Germline loops: CDR1 SGHDT, CDR2 YYEEEE. This CDR3 has 15 residues. In DNA, the CDR3 is TGTGCCAGCAGCTTGGCCTTACAACTTAATCAGCCCCAGCATTTT. This encodes CASSLALQLNQPQHF.

The chain is built from TRBV24-1 and TRBJ2-7; D possibly corresponds to TRBD1 (5 bases). From germline, CDR1 is KGHDR and CDR2 SFDVKD. The CDR3 runs to 12 residues. Trimming took off 4 bases at V and 6 bases at J, with 9 bases between the two ends. The CDR3 protein is CATSEQGPEQYF. The CDR3 nucleotides are TGTGCCACCAGTGAGCAGGGCCCCGAGCAGTACTTC.

In regard to this clonotype: Germline is not matched at one junction end, which may reflect a read error. V and J are TRBV3-1 and TRBJ2-6; TRBD1 might be the D (5 bases). The germline gives CDR1 LGHDT, CDR2 YNNKEL (reference sequence). This CDR3 is built from 15 residues. CDR3 region: CASSQETVGANGLTF. CDR3 sequence (DNA): TGTGCCAGCAGCCAAGAAACAGTTGGGGCCAACGGCCTGACTTTC.

The chain joins TRBV28 to TRBJ2-6; D possibly corresponds to TRBD1 (6 bases). The CDR3 contains 16 residues. Germline-derived CDR1 and CDR2 are MDHEN and SYDVKM. With 7 bases removed from V and 6 bases from J, the gap between germline ends came to 19 bases. The CDR3 spells CASTGTRPAAANVLTF. The CDR3 DNA reads as TGTGCCAGCACCGGGACACGCCCCGCTGCGGCCAACGTCCTGACTTTC.

The rearrangement links TRBV7-9 to TRBJ2-5, with no clear D. CDR1 and CDR2 (germline): SEHNR, FQNEAQ (reference sequence). V shed 5 bases and J shed 2 bases, with 9 bases lying between them. The CDR3 contains 13 residues. The CDR3 coding sequence is TGTGCCAGCAGCGTCTACACACAAGAGACCCAGTACTTC. This gives the protein CASSVYTQETQYF.

The gene calls are TRBV11-2 and TRBJ1-4; 7 bases align to TRBD1. Germline V gene data show CDR1 as SGHAT and CDR2 as FQNNGV. V gave up 5 bases and J gave up 5 bases; unmatched junction bases: 8. The CDR3 is made up of 15 amino acids. For the CDR3, the DNA is TGTGCCAGCAGCGCCCGGACAGGAAGAAATGAAAAACTGTTTTTT. It yields the protein CASSARTGRNEKLFF.

The chain is built from TRBV14 and TRBJ2-5; possible D gene TRBD1, 5 bases. Between the trimmed V and J ends, which lost 0 bases and 5 bases, there was a span of 13 bases. CDR3 size: 15 residues. CDR1 and CDR2 (germline): SGHDN, FVKESK. The CDR3 here is CASSQDSPWGETQYF. The CDR3 DNA is TGTGCCAGCAGCCAAGATTCACCCTGGGGCGAGACCCAGTACTTC.

This chain connects TRBV6-2 or TRBV6-3 to TRBJ2-1, with a tentative D call TRBD1 (6 bases). Per the germline V gene, CDR1 is MNHEY and CDR2 is SVGEGT. The ends were cut back, 0 bases at V and 0 bases at J, with 9 bases in the middle. CDR3 length: 16 amino acids. This CDR3 reads CASSYSRGSSYNEQFF. The CDR3 DNA reads TGTGCCAGCAGTTACTCGAGGGGGAGCTCCTACAATGAGCAGTTCTTC.

The chain joins TRBV15 to TRBJ1-1; no clear D gene. Germline V gene data show CDR1 as LNHNV and CDR2 as YYDKDF (reference sequence). The CDR3 runs to 14 residues. Between the trimmed V and J ends, which lost 0 bases and 4 bases, there was a span of 9 bases. The CDR3 is CATSRDRFSTEAFF. The CDR3 DNA is TGTGCCACCAGCAGAGATCGGTTTTCCACTGAAGCTTTCTTT.

The CDR3, as DNA: TGTGCCACCCAAGTCGCGGGGGGAGTAAGACCGGTGCATGGGTTCGTCTACGAGCAGTACTTC. This gives the protein CATQVAGGVRPVHGFVYEQYF. This chain joins TRBV24-1 and TRBJ2-7, with 8 bases that match TRBD2. J lost 3 bases, V lost 9 bases, and 30 bases had no gene match. CDR1 is KGHDR, CDR2 SFDVKD, per germline. This CDR3 region has 21 residues.

This clonotype was found a few times. The chain joins TRBV28 to TRBJ2-3, with 13 nucleotides matching TRBD2. Per the germline V gene, CDR1 is MDHEN and CDR2 is SYDVKM. The V and J ends lost 4 bases and 8 bases, in that order; junction bases with no gene match: 9. The CDR3 is 16 residues long. The CDR3 nucleotides are TGTGCCAGCAGTTCACAACTAGCGGGGGGGCCGGGTACGCAGTATTTT. Translation gives CASSSQLAGGPGTQYF.

This clonotype was detected a few times. The chain is built from TRBV28 and TRBJ1-1; no definite D call. This CDR3 is 15 amino acids long. V was shortened by 1 base and J by 1 base, with 10 bases between the two germline ends. Per the germline V gene, CDR1 is MDHEN and CDR2 is SYDVKM. The CDR3 DNA is TGTGCCAGCAGTTTATTTGAGGCGACGAACACTGAAGCTTTCTTT. Translation: CASSLFEATNTEAFF.